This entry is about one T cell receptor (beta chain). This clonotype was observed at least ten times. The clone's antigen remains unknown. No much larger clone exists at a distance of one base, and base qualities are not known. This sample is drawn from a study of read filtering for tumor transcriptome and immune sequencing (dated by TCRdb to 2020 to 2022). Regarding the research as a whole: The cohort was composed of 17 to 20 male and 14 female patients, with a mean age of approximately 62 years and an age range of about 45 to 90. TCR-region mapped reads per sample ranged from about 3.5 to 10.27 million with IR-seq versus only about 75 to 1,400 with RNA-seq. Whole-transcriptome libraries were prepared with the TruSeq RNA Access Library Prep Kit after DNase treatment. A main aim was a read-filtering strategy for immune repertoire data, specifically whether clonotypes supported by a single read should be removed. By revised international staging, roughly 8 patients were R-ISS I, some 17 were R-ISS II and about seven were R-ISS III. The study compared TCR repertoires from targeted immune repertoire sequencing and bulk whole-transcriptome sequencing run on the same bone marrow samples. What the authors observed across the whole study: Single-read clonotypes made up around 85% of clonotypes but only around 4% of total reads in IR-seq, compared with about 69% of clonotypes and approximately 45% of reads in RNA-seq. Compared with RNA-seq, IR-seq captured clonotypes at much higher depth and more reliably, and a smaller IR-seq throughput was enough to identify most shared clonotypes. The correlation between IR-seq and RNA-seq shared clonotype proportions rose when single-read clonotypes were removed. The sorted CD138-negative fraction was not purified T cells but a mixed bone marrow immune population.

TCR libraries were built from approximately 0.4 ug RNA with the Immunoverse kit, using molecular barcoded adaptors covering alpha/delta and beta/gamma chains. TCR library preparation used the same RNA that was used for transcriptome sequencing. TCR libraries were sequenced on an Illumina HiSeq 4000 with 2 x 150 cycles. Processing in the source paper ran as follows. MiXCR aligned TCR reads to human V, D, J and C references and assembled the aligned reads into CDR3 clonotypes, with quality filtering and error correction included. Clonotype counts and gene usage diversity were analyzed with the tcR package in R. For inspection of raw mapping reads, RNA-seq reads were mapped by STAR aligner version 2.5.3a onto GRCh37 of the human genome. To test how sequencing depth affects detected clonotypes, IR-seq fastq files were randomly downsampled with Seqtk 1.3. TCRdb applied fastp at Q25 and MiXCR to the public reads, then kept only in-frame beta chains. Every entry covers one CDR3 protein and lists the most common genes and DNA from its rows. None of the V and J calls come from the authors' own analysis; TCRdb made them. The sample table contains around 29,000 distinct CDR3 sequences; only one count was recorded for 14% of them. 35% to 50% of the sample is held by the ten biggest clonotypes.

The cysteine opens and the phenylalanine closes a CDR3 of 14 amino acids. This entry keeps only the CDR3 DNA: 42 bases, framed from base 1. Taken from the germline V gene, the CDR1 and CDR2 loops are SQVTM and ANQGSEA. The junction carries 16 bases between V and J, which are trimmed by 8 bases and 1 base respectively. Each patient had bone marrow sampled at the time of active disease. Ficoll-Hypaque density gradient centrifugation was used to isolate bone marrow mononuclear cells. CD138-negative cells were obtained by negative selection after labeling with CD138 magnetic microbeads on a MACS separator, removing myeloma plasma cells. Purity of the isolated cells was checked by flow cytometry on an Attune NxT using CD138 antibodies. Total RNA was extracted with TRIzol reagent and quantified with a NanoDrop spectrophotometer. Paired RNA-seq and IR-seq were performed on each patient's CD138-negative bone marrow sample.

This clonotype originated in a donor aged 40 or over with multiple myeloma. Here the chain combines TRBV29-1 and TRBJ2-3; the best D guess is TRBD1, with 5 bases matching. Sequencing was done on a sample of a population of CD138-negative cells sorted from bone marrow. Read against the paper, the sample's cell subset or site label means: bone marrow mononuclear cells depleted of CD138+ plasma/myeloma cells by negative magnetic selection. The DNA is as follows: TGCAGCTCACTTGGGGAAGGGGGCACAGATACGCAGTATTTT. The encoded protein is CSSLGEGGTDTQYF.